This is a list of T cell receptor beta chains from one sample in a study of cytomegalovirus exposure and HLA in healthy donors. Generated by immunoSEQ multiplex PCR, the TCRdb table keeps only in-frame clones and is missing some. The sample holds around 200,000 clones, about four fifths seen once. Material: PBMCs. These receptors came from a man aged 30 to 39 in good health and CMV-seropositive. The CDR3 runs from the conserved cysteine through the conserved F or W. A D gene is named only where the DNA matches it firmly. Clone size appears in some rows only: once, few, many, or a class for an expanded clone.

d_call	j_call	v_call	clone_size	cdr3_aa	cdr3_nt
.	TRBJ2-5	TRBV29-1	.	CSVPQPSQETQYF	TGCAGCGTCCCCCAGCCTAGCCAAGAGACCCAGTACTTC
.	TRBJ2-7	TRBV20-1	.	CSAQQGNEQYF	TGCAGTGCGCAACAGGGTAACGAGCAGTACTTC
.	TRBJ2-1	TRBV7-9	.	CASSLTGNEQFF	TGTGCCAGCAGCTTAACTGGCAATGAGCAGTTCTTC
.	TRBJ2-5	TRBV7-2	.	CASSPLGGGHQETQYF	TGTGCCAGCAGCCCTTTGGGGGGGGGCCACCAAGAGACCCAGTACTTC
.	TRBJ1-4	TRBV5-3	.	CARNGQEGTNEKLFF	TGTGCCAGAAACGGCCAGGAGGGAACTAATGAAAAACTGTTTTTT
TRBD1	TRBJ1-2	TRBV5-6	few	CASSLDGTGYRGYTF	TGTGCCAGCAGCTTGGATGGGACAGGGTATAGGGGCTACACCTTC
TRBD1	TRBJ2-1	TRBV6-5	.	CASTDPGGVNNEQFF	TGTGCCAGCACCGACCCAGGGGGCGTTAACAATGAGCAGTTCTTC
TRBD1	TRBJ2-7	TRBV10-3	.	CAIALYEGAHEQYF	TGTGCCATCGCCCTGTACGAGGGGGCCCACGAGCAGTACTTC
.	TRBJ2-6	TRBV11-3	.	CASSSQQGLGANVLTF	TGTGCCAGCAGCTCTCAACAGGGTCTTGGGGCCAACGTCCTGACTTTC
TRBD2	TRBJ2-1	TRBV6-1	.	CASSEIGWDAASGGNEQFF	TGTGCCAGCAGTGAAATTGGCTGGGATGCCGCTAGCGGGGGCAATGAGCAGTTCTTC
.	TRBJ2-3	TRBV5-5	.	CASSFTPSGDTQYF	TGTGCCAGCAGCTTCACCCCGTCGGGAGATACGCAGTATTTT
.	TRBJ2-1	TRBV28	.	CASSLIVTATDEQFF	TGTGCCAGCAGCCTGATTGTGACAGCTACGGATGAGCAGTTCTTC
.	TRBJ2-3	TRBV6-1	.	CASSEAAVGPDTQYF	TGTGCCAGCAGTGAAGCCGCCGTGGGCCCAGATACGCAGTATTTT
TRBD1	TRBJ1-5	TRBV18	.	CASSPGTDQPQHF	TGTGCCAGCTCACCTGGGACAGACCAGCCCCAGCATTTT
.	TRBJ2-7	TRBV5-4	.	CASSLGLGQIYEQYF	TGTGCCAGCAGCTTGGGGTTGGGGCAAATCTACGAGCAGTACTTC
.	TRBJ2-2	TRBV28	.	CASTRTGFTGELFF	TGTGCCAGCACCAGGACGGGGTTCACCGGGGAGCTGTTTTTT
.	TRBJ2-5	TRBV15	.	CATSRDSPGETQYF	TGTGCCACCAGCAGAGATTCCCCGGGGGAGACCCAGTACTTC
TRBD1	TRBJ1-4	TRBV10-3	.	CARRCEGQGYEKLFF	TGTGCCCGCCGATGCGAAGGACAGGGCTATGAAAAACTGTTTTTT
.	TRBJ2-7	TRBV4-2	.	CASSQDGSYEQYF	TGTGCCAGCAGCCAAGACGGCTCCTACGAGCAGTACTTC
TRBD2	TRBJ2-3	TRBV6-6	once	CASTTLAGVTDTQYF	TGTGCCAGCACTACACTGGCGGGAGTCACAGATACGCAGTATTTT
TRBD2	TRBJ2-1	TRBV29-1	.	CSVTSGTLLHEQFF	TGCAGCGTTACTAGCGGGACTCTGTTGCATGAGCAGTTCTTC
TRBD2	TRBJ2-3	TRBV19	.	CASSISPGLLSTDTQYF	TGTGCCAGTAGTATATCTCCGGGACTACTTAGCACAGATACGCAGTATTTT
.	TRBJ1-2	TRBV6-5	once	CASSYAPGYGYTF	TGTGCCAGCAGTTACGCCCCCGGGTATGGCTACACCTTC
.	TRBJ2-7	TRBV23-1	.	CASSHPAAAKFYEQYF	TGCGCCAGCAGTCACCCCGCGGCGGCCAAATTCTACGAGCAGTACTTC
.	TRBJ1-2	TRBV7-2	few	CASSFPTGTNYGYTF	TGTGCCAGCAGCTTCCCTACAGGGACCAACTATGGCTACACCTTC
TRBD2	TRBJ2-1	TRBV7-6	once	CASSPGTSGTSEQFF	TGTGCCAGCAGCCCAGGGACTAGCGGGACCTCCGAGCAGTTCTTC
.	TRBJ1-4	TRBV18	.	CASSPRQLSGTNEKLFF	TGTGCCAGCTCACCAAGGCAGTTGAGCGGCACTAATGAAAAACTGTTTTTT
.	TRBJ2-3	TRBV5-8	.	CASSSRLGPRTDTQYF	TGTGCCAGCAGCTCCCGACTGGGGCCACGCACAGATACGCAGTATTTT
.	TRBJ1-2	TRBV28	.	CASSSGLKGLLDHGYTF	TGTGCCAGCAGCTCCGGCCTTAAGGGACTATTGGACCATGGCTACACCTTC
TRBD2	TRBJ2-1	TRBV15	.	CATSRGGTSGSRDNEQFF	TGTGCCACCAGCAGAGGGGGGACTAGCGGGAGTAGGGACAATGAGCAGTTCTTC
TRBD2	TRBJ2-7	TRBV27	.	CASTGLAGINEQYF	TGTGCCAGCACGGGACTAGCGGGGATCAACGAGCAGTACTTC
TRBD1	TRBJ2-1	TRBV18	.	CASSPGTGVPGEQFF	TGTGCCAGCTCACCTGGGACAGGGGTGCCCGGTGAGCAGTTCTTC
.	TRBJ2-7	TRBV28	.	CASTWTRDSYEQYF	TGTGCCAGCACTTGGACGAGGGATTCCTACGAGCAGTACTTC
TRBD1	TRBJ1-4	TRBV11-2	.	CASSPGTANEKLFF	TGTGCCAGCAGCCCCGGGACAGCGAATGAAAAACTGTTTTTT
.	TRBJ1-4	TRBV7-2	.	CASSLLNEKLFF	TGTGCCAGCAGCCTACTTAATGAAAAACTGTTTTTT
.	TRBJ2-7	TRBV7-9	.	CASILDAGRAGEQYF	TGTGCCAGCATCCTCGATGCAGGGCGCGCTGGGGAGCAGTACTTC
TRBD2	TRBJ2-3	TRBV4-3	few	CASSQGASGGTDTQYF	TGCGCCAGCAGCCAAGGGGCTAGCGGGGGCACAGATACGCAGTATTTT
.	TRBJ2-2	TRBV20-1	few	CSASLTGELFF	TGCAGTGCTAGTCTTACCGGGGAGCTGTTTTTT
TRBD2	TRBJ2-2	TRBV7-9	.	CASSLGLAGTGELFF	TGTGCCAGCAGCTTAGGGCTAGCGGGAACCGGGGAGCTGTTTTTT
.	TRBJ2-3	TRBV18	.	CASSPRGRSTDTQYF	TGTGCCAGCTCACCACGAGGGAGATCCACAGATACGCAGTATTTT
.	TRBJ1-4	TRBV9	.	CASSTGAGEEKLFF	TGTGCCAGCAGCACCGGGGCAGGGGAGGAAAAACTGTTTTTT
.	TRBJ2-2	TRBV18	.	CASSSSGAGTGELFF	TGTGCCAGCTCATCGAGTGGGGCGGGGACCGGGGAGCTGTTTTTT
.	TRBJ1-2	TRBV29-1	.	CSAGQDYGYTF	TGCAGCGCGGGACAAGACTATGGCTACACCTTC
TRBD1	TRBJ2-7	TRBV9	.	CASSPGQTYEQYF	TGTGCCAGCAGCCCGGGACAGACCTACGAGCAGTACTTC
TRBD2	TRBJ2-1	TRBV4-3	.	CASSPSTSGKEGEQFF	TGCGCCAGCAGCCCCTCCACTAGCGGGAAGGAGGGTGAGCAGTTCTTC